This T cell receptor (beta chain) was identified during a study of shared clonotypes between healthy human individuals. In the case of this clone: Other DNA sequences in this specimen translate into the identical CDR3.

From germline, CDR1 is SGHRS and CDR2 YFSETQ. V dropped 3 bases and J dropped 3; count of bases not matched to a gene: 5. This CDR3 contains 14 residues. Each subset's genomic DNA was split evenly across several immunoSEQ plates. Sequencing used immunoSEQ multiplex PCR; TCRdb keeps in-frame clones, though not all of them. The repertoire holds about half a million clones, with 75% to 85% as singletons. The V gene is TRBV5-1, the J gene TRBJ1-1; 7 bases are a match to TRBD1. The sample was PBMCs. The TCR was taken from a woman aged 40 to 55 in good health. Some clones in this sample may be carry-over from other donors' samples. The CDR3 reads CASSSTGRDTEAFF. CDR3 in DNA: TGCGCCAGCAGCTCGACAGGGAGGGACACTGAAGCTTTCTTT.